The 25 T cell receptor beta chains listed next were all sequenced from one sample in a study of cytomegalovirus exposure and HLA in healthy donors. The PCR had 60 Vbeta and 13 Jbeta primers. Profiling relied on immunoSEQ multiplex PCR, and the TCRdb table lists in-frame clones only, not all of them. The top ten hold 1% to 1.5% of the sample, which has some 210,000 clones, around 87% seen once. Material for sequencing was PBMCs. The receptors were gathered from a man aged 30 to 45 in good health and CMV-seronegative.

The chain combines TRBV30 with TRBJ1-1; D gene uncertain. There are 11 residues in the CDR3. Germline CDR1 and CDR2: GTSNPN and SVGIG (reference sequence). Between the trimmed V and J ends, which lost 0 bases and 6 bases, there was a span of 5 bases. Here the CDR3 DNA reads TGTGCCTGGAGTGTACAGTCTGAAGCTTTCTTT. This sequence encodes CAWSVQSEAFF.

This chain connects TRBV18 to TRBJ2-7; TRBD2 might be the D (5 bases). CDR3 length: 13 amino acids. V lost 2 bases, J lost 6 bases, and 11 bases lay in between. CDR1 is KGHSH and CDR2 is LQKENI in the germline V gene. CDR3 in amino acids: CASSPSGVSEQYF. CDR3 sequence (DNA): TGTGCCAGCTCACCATCCGGGGTCAGCGAGCAGTACTTC.

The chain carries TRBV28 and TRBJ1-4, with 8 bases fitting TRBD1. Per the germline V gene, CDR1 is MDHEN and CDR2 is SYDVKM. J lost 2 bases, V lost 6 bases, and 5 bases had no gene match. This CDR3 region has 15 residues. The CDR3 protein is CASSRTGNTNEKLFF. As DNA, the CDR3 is TGTGCCAGCAGCCGGACAGGGAACACTAATGAAAAACTGTTTTTT.

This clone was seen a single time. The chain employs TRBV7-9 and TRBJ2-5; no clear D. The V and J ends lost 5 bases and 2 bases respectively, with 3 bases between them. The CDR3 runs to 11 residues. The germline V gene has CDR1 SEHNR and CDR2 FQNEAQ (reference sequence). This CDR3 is CASSLQETQYF. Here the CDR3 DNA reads TGTGCCAGCAGCCTACAAGAGACCCAGTACTTC.

CDR3 in DNA: TGTGCCAGCAGCCGAGAAAGGAGTTCCTACGAGCAGTACTTC. Amino acids: CASSRERSSYEQYF. The chain is built from TRBV2 and TRBJ2-7; D is unclear. The germline gives CDR1 SNHLY, CDR2 FYNNEI. The CDR3 has 14 amino acids. With 6 bases removed from V and 1 base from J, the gap between germline ends came to 13 bases.

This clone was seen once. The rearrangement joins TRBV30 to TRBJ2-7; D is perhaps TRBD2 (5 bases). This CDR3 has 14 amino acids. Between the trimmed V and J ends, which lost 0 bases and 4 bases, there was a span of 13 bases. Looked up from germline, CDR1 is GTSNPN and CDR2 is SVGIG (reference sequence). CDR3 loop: CAWSVRWGEYEQYF. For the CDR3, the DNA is TGTGCCTGGAGTGTACGCTGGGGAGAGTACGAGCAGTACTTC.

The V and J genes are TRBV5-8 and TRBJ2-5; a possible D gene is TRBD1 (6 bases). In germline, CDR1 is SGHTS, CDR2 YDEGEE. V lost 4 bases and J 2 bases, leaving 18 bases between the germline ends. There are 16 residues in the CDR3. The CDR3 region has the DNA TGTGCCAGCAGCCAGGGGACCGGGCCCAGGCAAGAGACCCAGTACTTC. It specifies CASSQGTGPRQETQYF.

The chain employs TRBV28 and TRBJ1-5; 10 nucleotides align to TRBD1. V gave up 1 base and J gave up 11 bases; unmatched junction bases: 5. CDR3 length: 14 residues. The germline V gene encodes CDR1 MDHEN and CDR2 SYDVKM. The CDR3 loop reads CASSLYIGQGAQHF. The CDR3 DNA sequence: TGTGCCAGCAGTTTATATATAGGACAGGGGGCCCAGCATTTT.

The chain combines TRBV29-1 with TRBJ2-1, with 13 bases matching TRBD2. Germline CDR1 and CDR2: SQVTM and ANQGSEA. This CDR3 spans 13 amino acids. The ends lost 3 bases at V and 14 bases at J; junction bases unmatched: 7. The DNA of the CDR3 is TGCAGCGTTGAGAGGCCACTAGCGGGGGGGAAGTTCTTC. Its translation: CSVERPLAGGKFF.

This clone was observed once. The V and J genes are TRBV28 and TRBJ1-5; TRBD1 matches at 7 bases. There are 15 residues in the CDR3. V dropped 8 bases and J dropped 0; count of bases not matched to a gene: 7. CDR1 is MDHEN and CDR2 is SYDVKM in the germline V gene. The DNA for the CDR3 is TGTGCCAGCGGTACAGGGGTCGATAGCAATCAGCCCCAGCATTTT. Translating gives CASGTGVDSNQPQHF.

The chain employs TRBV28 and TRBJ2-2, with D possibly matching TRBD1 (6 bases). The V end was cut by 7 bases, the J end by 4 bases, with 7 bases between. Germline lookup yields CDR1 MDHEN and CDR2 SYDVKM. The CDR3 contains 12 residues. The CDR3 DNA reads TGTGCCAGCATCAGGGGCACCGGGGAGCTGTTTTTT. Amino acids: CASIRGTGELFF.

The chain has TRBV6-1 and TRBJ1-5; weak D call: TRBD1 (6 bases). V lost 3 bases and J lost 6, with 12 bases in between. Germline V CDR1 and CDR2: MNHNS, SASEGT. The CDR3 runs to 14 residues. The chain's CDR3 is CASSDGGGGQPQHF. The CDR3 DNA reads TGTGCCAGCAGTGACGGGGGGGGCGGTCAGCCCCAGCATTTT.

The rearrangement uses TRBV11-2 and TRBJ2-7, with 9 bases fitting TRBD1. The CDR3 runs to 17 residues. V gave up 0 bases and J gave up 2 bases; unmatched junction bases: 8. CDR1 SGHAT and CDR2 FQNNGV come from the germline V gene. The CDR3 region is CASSLDFRTGVTYEQYF. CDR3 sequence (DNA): TGTGCCAGCAGCTTAGATTTTCGGACAGGGGTGACCTACGAGCAGTACTTC.

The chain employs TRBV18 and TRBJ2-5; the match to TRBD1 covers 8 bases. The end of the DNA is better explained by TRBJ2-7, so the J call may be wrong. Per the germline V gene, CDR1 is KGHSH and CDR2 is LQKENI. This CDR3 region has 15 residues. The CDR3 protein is CASSPGGQVGYEQYF. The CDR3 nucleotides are TGTGCCAGCTCACCCGGGGGACAGGTAGGCTACGAGCAGTACTTC.

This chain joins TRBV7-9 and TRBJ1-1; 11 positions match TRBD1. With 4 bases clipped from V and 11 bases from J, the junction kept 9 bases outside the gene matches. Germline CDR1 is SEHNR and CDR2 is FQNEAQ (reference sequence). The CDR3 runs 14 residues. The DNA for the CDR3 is TGTGCCAGCAGCTCCGGACAGGGGGCGTTAGCGGCTTTCTTT. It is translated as CASSSGQGALAAFF.

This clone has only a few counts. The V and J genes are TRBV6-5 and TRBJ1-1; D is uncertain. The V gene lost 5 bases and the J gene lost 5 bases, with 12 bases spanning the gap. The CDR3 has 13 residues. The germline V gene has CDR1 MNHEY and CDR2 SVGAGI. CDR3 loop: CASSPHSGTEAFF. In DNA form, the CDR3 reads TGTGCCAGCAGTCCGCACTCCGGGACTGAAGCTTTCTTT.

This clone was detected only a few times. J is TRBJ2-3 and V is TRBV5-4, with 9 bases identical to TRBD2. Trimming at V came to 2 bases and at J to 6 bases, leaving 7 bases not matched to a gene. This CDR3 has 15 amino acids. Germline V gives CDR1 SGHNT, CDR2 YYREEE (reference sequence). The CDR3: CASSLGGGASDTQYF. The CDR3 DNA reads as TGTGCCAGCAGCTTAGGCGGGGGGGCTTCGGATACGCAGTATTTT. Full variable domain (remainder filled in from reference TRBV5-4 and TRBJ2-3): ETGVTQSPTHLIKTRGQQVTLRCSSQSGHNTVSWYQQALGQGPQFIFQYYREEENGRGNFPPRFSGLQFPNYSSELNVNALELDDSALYLCASSLGGGASDTQYFGPGTRLTVL.

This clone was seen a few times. The DNA for the CDR3 is TGTGCCAGCAGTGACTCAGGGGAATCACCCCTCCACTTT. Translated, it gives CASSDSGESPLHF. This chain links TRBV6-4 with TRBJ1-6, with D tentatively TRBD1 (5 bases). From germline, CDR1 is MRHNA and CDR2 SNTAGT. V was cut by 0 bases and J by 10 bases, with 7 bases left in between. The CDR3 runs 13 residues.

DNA for the CDR3: TGTGCCAGCAGCGCCAATAGGGGGCTGAAGGAAAAACTGTTTTTT. It encodes CASSANRGLKEKLFF. The chain uses TRBV21-1 and TRBJ1-4; the D segment call TRBD1 is taken from the table without a DNA check. TRBV21-1 represents a pseudogene. This CDR3 comprises 15 residues.

The CDR3 protein is CASSQRRRMVAGALAKNIQYF. The CDR3 DNA is TGCGCCAGCAGTCAAAGGAGGCGGATGGTAGCGGGCGCTCTAGCCAAAAACATTCAGTACTTC. The chain has TRBV23-1 and TRBJ2-4; 7 bases match TRBD2. TRBV23-1 is noted as an ORF with a role that remains uncertain. The ends lost 2 bases at V and 0 bases at J; junction bases unmatched: 19. The CDR3 extends over 21 amino acids.

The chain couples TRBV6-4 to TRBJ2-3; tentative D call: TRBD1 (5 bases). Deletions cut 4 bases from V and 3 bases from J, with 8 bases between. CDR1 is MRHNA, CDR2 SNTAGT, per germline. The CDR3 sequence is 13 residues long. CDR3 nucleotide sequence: TGTGCCAGCAGTGGTAGGGGTACAGATACGCAGTATTTT. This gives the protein CASSGRGTDTQYF.

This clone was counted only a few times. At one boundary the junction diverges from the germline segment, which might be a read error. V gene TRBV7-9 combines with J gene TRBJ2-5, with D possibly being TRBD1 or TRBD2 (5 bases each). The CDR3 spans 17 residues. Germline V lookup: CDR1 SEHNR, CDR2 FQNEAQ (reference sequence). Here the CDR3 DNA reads TGTTCCAGCAGCTTAGGAGGCAGGGTTATAAGAGGAGAGACCCAGTACTTC. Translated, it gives CSSSLGGRVIRGETQYF.

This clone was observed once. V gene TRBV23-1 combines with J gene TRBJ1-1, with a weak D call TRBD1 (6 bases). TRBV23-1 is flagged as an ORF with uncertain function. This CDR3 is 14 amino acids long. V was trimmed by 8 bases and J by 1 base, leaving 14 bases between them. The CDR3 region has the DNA TGCGCCAGCGCTTATCGGACAGCGAACACTGAAGCTTTCTTT. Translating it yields CASAYRTANTEAFF.

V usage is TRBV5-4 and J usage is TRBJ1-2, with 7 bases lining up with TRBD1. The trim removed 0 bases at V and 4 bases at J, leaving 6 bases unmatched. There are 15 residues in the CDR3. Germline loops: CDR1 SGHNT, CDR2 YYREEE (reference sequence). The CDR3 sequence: CASSLVEGTVYGYTF. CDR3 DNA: TGTGCCAGCAGCTTGGTCGAGGGGACAGTCTATGGCTACACCTTC.

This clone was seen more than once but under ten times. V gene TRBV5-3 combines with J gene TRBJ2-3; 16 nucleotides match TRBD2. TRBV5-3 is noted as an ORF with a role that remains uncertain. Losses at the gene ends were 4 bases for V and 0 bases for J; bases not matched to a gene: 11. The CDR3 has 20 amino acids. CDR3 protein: CARSPGYGTSGRVSTDTQYF. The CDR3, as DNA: TGTGCCAGAAGCCCGGGGTACGGGACTAGCGGGAGGGTTAGCACAGATACGCAGTATTTT.